This TCR beta chain was profiled in a study of blood T cell repertoires in COVID-19. Study background: The samples span acute and convalescent COVID-19 from the United States, Italy and Spain. The cDNA or gDNA used as material had been derived from T cells, B-cell-depleted T cells, or PBMCs.

While infection was still active, Seattle patients were enrolled and then followed longitudinally. CDR1 is SGHTA, CDR2 FQGTGA, per germline. V dropped 2 bases and J dropped 8 bases, with 7 bases sitting between them. The CDR3 contains 12 residues. The authors' processing: Researchers report that nucleated cell counts were estimated from reference gene primer amplification. Sequenced by immunoSEQ multiplex PCR; TCRdb stores in-frame clones only, minus some. That table gives V, J and clone size, and the DNA gave D and trimming. The sample lists roughly 410,000 clones; approximately 91% were seen once. This clone was seen just once.

V is TRBV7-3 and J is TRBJ2-1; D is unclear. Sequencing input: peripheral blood. This receptor was identified in a woman aged 40-49 years with COVID-19, enrolled during active disease. The CDR3 nucleotides are TGTGCCAGCAGCTTAGCTAGTCATGAGCAGTTCTTC. Protein sequence: CASSLASHEQFF.